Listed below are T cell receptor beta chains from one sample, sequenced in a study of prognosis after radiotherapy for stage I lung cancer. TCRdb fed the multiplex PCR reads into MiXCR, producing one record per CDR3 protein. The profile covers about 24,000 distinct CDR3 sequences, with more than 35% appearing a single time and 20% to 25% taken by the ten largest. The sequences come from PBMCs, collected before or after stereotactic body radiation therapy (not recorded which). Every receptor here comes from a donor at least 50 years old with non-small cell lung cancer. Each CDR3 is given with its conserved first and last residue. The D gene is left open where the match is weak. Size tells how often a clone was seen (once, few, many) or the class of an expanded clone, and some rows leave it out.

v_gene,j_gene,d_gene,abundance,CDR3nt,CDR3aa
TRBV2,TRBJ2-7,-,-,TGTGCCAGCAGCGTGACAGTCCACCTCTACGAGCAGTACTTC,CASSVTVHLYEQYF
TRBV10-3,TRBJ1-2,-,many,TGTGCCATCAGTGGTTTAGGAGGGAACTATGGCTACACCTTC,CAISGLGGNYGYTF
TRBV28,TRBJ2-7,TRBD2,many,TGTGCCAGCACCTCGAGGGACAGGGGACTAGCGGGAGAGACCTACGAGCAGTACTTC,CASTSRDRGLAGETYEQYF
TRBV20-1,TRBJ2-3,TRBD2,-,TGCAGTGCTAGAAATCTGAGGACTAGCGGATACACAGATACGCAGTATTTT,CSARNLRTSGYTDTQYF
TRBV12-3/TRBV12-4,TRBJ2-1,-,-,TGTGCCAGCAGTCCTCGTTGGGGAACGGGAGTGGGTGAGCAGTTCTTC,CASSPRWGTGVGEQFF
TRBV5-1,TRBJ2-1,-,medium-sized,TGCGCCAGCAGACTAGGGAATGAGCAGTTCTTC,CASRLGNEQFF
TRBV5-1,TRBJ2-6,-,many,TGCGCCAGCTCTGGAGGCTCTGGGGCCAACGTCCTGACTTTC,CASSGGSGANVLTF
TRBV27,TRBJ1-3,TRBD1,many,TGTGCCAGCCTACAGGGGGAAATCAACTCTGGAAACACCATATATTTT,CASLQGEINSGNTIYF
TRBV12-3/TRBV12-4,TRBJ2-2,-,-,TGTGGAGGAGCCATGGGCACCGGGGAGCTGTTTTTT,CGGAMGTGELFF
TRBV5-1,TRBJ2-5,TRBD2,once,TGCGCCAGCAGCTTGGGCCCGGCGGGGGGTGGACAAGAGACCCATTACTTC,CASSLGPAGGGQETHYF
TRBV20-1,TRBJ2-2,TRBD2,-,TGCAGTGCCACTAGCGGGGGGAACACCGGGGAGCTGTTTTTT,CSATSGGNTGELFF
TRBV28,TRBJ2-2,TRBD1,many,TGTGCCACCCTAGAAGGACAGGGTTCGTCCGGGGAGCTGTTTTTT,CATLEGQGSSGELFF
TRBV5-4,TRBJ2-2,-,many,TGTGCCAGCCAGCTTGAAGAGACAGGCCTTGCCGGGGAGCTGTTTTTT,CASQLEETGLAGELFF
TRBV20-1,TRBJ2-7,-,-,TGCAGTGCTAGTGCCGTGGCTGCGGGATTTAACTACGAGCAGTACTTC,CSASAVAAGFNYEQYF
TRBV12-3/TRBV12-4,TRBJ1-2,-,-,TGTACCAGCAGTTTAGGGCCAGTAGGCTACAGCTTC,CTSSLGPVGYSF
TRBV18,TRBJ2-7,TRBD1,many,TGTGCCAGCTCACTCAGGACAGGGAAGGTTAGCGACGAGCAGTACTTC,CASSLRTGKVSDEQYF
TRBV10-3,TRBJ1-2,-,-,-,CAISDSGFYLCAWSYYGVGYGYTF
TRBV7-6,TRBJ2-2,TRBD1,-,TGTGCCAGCAACGACAGGGGTCCGGCCGGGGAGCTGTTTTTT,CASNDRGPAGELFF
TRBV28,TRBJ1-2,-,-,TGTGCCACCAGTTTTAGGGGGACGACACCTAACTATGGCTACACCTTC,CATSFRGTTPNYGYTF
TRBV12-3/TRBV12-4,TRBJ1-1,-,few,TGTGCCAGCAGGGCAACATCGGGGGGTGAAGCTTTCTTT,CASRATSGGEAFF
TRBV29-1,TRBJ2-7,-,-,TGCAGCGGGACTAAAGGCTACGAGCAGTACTTC,CSGTKGYEQYF
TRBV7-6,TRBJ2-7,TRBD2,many,TGTGCCAGCAGCTTAAGTGCGGGAGTGACGTACGAGCAGTACTTC,CASSLSAGVTYEQYF
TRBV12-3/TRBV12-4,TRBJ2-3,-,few,TGTGCCAGCAGGGACGGTACTTTTACAGATACGCAGTATTTT,CASRDGTFTDTQYF
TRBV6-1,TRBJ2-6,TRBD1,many,TGTGCCAGCAGCTTGGGACAGAGCCCTGGGACCAACGTCCTGACTTTC,CASSLGQSPGTNVLTF
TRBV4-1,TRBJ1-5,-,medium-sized,TGCGCCAGCAGCCTCCTATCCCCCCTCGCGGGGGGCTCTCAGCCCCAGCATTTT,CASSLLSPLAGGSQPQHF
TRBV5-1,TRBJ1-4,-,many,TGCGCCAGCAGCTTGAATTTGATAGGGAATGAAAAACTGTTTTTT,CASSLNLIGNEKLFF
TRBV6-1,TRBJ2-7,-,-,TGTGCCAGCAGTGGGAAGCCCAGGCCCGTCGAGCAGTACTTC,CASSGKPRPVEQYF
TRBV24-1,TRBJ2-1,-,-,TGTGCCACCATTGACAACAGTGGGCTCGACAATGAGCAGTTCTTC,CATIDNSGLDNEQFF
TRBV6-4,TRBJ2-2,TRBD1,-,TGTGCCAGCAGTGACTCCGGGACAGCGAACACCGGGGAGCTGTTTTTT,CASSDSGTANTGELFF
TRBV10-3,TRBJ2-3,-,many,TGTGCCATCAGGGGGGGCACAGATACGCAGTATTTT,CAIRGGTDTQYF
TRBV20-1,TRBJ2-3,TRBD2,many,TGCAGTGCCCCGTCCCGGGGCGGGAGTGTAAGCACAGATACGCAGTATTTT,CSAPSRGGSVSTDTQYF
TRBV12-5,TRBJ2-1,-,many,TGTGCTAGTGGACAAGGGGGGGGACGAGAGCAGTTCTTC,CASGQGGGREQFF
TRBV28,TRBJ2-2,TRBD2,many,TGTGCCAGCAGAATGACAAGCGGGAGGGCCCGTTACCTCAAGGGGGAGCTGTTTTTT,CASRMTSGRARYLKGELFF
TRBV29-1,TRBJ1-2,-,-,TGCAGCGTTCAGATCATACCCCAACAGGGTACGAGGGGCTACACCTTC,CSVQIIPQQGTRGYTF
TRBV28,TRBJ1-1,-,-,TGTGTCAGCAGTTCCCCCCAAACAGTTTCAGCTTTCTTT,CVSSSPQTVSAFF
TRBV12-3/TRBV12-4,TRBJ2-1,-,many,TGTGCCAGCAGTGGCAGGGAAAACTCCTACAATGAGCAGTTCTTC,CASSGRENSYNEQFF
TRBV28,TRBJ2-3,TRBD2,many,TGTGCCAGCAGCCAACCGGGACTAGCTTCGATGGATACGCAGTATTTT,CASSQPGLASMDTQYF
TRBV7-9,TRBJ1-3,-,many,TGTGCCAGCAGCTTATTAGGAAACACCATATATTTT,CASSLLGNTIYF
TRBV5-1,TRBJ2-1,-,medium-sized,TGCGCCAGCAGTCCGAACTCAGTCTACAATGAGCAGTTCTTC,CASSPNSVYNEQFF
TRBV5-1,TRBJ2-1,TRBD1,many,TGCGCCAGCAGCGATGGACAGGGTTACGAGCAGTTCTTC,CASSDGQGYEQFF